Following are 15 T cell receptor beta chains from one sample sequenced in a study of T cell repertoires in cytomegalovirus infection. MiXCR, applied by TCRdb to the reads, yields one record per CDR3 protein. Found here are 700,000 to 950,000 distinct CDR3 sequences, less than 35% of them singletons; the top ten hold 9.5% to 15%. Antigens of these TCRs are unknown. The sample in question was cultured CD8+ T cells from PBMCs, obtained from culture after CMV antigen stimulation. The receptors were sampled from a human donor in good health (CMV status not recorded). Some clones in this sample may be carry-over from other donors' samples.

V usage is TRBV27 and J usage is TRBJ2-3, with 9 bases aligning to TRBD2. Germline trimming cut 1 base from V and 4 bases from J; bases unmatched to any gene: 6. The CDR3 contains 16 residues. CDR1 is MNHEY and CDR2 is SMNVEV in the germline V gene (reference sequence). The CDR3 DNA follows: TGTGCCAGCAGTTTATTTTCTAGCGGGGCCGCAGATACGCAGTATTTT. Protein: CASSLFSSGAADTQYF.

V and J are TRBV13 and TRBJ1-2; 7 bases match TRBD1. In germline, CDR1 is PRHDT, CDR2 FYEKMQ (reference sequence). V shed 6 bases, J shed 7 bases, and the junction held 8 bases outside the gene matches. This CDR3 is built from 13 residues. The CDR3 coding sequence is TGTGCCAGCAGTCGACAGGGAAGTTTTGGCTACACCTTC. Translating it yields CASSRQGSFGYTF.

V is TRBV11-2 and J is TRBJ2-7, with TRBD2 matching over 11 bases. Trimming took 5 bases from V and 3 from J; bases not matched to a gene: 6. Germline V CDR1 and CDR2: SGHAT, FQNNGV. The CDR3 is 15 amino acids. DNA for the CDR3: TGTGCCAGCAGCCCTACTAGCGGGGGCCTCTACGAGCAGTACGTC. Protein product: CASSPTSGGLYEQYV.

In this sample, this clonotype turned up a few times. The chain recombines TRBV6-1 with TRBJ2-3, with D possibly being TRBD1 (6 bases). V shed 0 bases and J shed 2 bases, with 12 bases lying between them. This CDR3 has 16 residues. CDR1 is MNHNS, CDR2 SASEGT, per germline. The DNA of the CDR3 is TGTGCCAGCAGTGAAGCCCTTCAGGGGCACACAGATACGCAGTATTTT. Translated, it gives CASSEALQGHTDTQYF.

The rearrangement links TRBV13 to TRBJ1-3; a weak D match, TRBD1 (5 bases). Germline CDR1 is PRHDT and CDR2 is FYEKMQ (reference sequence). Between the trimmed V and J ends, which lost 5 bases and 7 bases, there was a span of 12 bases. The CDR3 spans 13 residues. CDR3 sequence: CASSRDLSNTIYF. Written as DNA, the CDR3 is TGTGCCAGCAGCCGGGACCTCAGTAACACCATATATTTT.

This clonotype has a handful of counts. The J gene is TRBJ1-1, the V gene TRBV6-1; D not resolved. Germline V gives CDR1 MNHNS, CDR2 SASEGT. This CDR3 region has 13 residues. Trimming left V 5 bases short and J 4 bases short, with 11 bases between. The CDR3 reads CASSHLRATEAFF. The CDR3 nucleotides read TGTGCCAGCAGTCACCTCCGGGCCACTGAAGCTTTCTTT.

This clonotype was seen repeatedly, ten times or more. This chain links TRBV12-3 or TRBV12-4 with TRBJ2-1, with 9 bases that match TRBD1. J gave up 5 bases and V 5 bases, and 7 bases lay outside the gene matches. The CDR3 length is 15 residues. CDR3 sequence (DNA): TGTGCCAGCAGTCTGGGACAGGGTGCCCACAATGAGCAGTTCTTC. Amino acid sequence: CASSLGQGAHNEQFF.

This clonotype was detected only a few times. This chain joins TRBV28 and TRBJ2-7; TRBD1 matches at 7 bases. Germline V lookup: CDR1 MDHEN, CDR2 SYDVKM. The CDR3 has 13 amino acids. V lost 8 bases, J lost 3 bases, and 7 bases stayed unmatched. CDR3 protein: CASHRTGIYEQYV. The DNA of the CDR3 is TGTGCCAGCCACCGGACAGGAATCTACGAGCAGTACGTC.

The J gene is TRBJ1-2, the V gene TRBV6-6; weak D call: TRBD1 (5 bases). Trimming removed 1 base at V and 2 bases at J, with 8 bases between. CDR1 is MNHNY and CDR2 is SVGAGI in the germline V gene (reference sequence). This CDR3 is 14 amino acids long. In DNA form, the CDR3 reads TGTGCCAGCAGTTACTTCCCAGGGAACTATGGCTACACCTTC. Protein: CASSYFPGNYGYTF.

This clonotype appeared a single time. V is TRBV11-2 and J is TRBJ2-5; 8 nucleotides align to TRBD1. Germline CDR1 reads SGHAT; CDR2 reads FQNNGV. Trimming cost V 2 bases and J 1 base; bases outside gene matches: 12. The CDR3 totals 18 residues. CDR3 sequence (DNA): TGTGCCAGCAGCTTATGGACAGGGCACGGGGTGAGCCAAGAGACCCAGTACTTC. Translating it yields CASSLWTGHGVSQETQYF.

The J gene is TRBJ2-1, the V gene TRBV19; 8 bases line up with TRBD1. The CDR3 loop spans 17 amino acids. Germline V gene sequence: CDR1 LNHDA, CDR2 SQIVND (reference sequence). J gave up 2 bases and V 0 bases, and 6 bases lay outside the gene matches. For the CDR3, the DNA is TGTGCCAGTAGTATAGAACCGGCAGGGGGCCCCTACAATGAGCAGTTCTTC. This gives the protein CASSIEPAGGPYNEQFF.

V usage is TRBV28 and J usage is TRBJ2-1; 8 bases align to TRBD1. The CDR3 runs 16 residues. After removal of 6 bases from V and 1 base from J, the junction contained 8 bases not matched to a gene. Looked up from germline, CDR1 is MDHEN and CDR2 is SYDVKM. In nucleotides, the CDR3 is TGTGCCAGCAGACCCTGGGGGACAGGTTCCTACAATGAGCAGTTCTTC. This encodes CASRPWGTGSYNEQFF.

In its sample, this clonotype was seen many times. V gene TRBV7-9 combines with J gene TRBJ1-5; no firm D call. Germline loops: CDR1 SEHNR, CDR2 FQNEAQ (reference sequence). Trimming pared 5 bases from V and 0 bases from J, leaving 8 bases between. The CDR3 is 14 amino acids. CDR3 protein: CASSPDVSNQPQHF. The CDR3 DNA reads as TGTGCCAGCAGCCCCGATGTTAGCAATCAGCCCCAGCATTTT.

This rearrangement joins TRBV27 to TRBJ2-3; D tentatively fits TRBD1 or TRBD2 (5 bases each). Per the germline V gene, CDR1 is MNHEY and CDR2 is SMNVEV (reference sequence). The V end lost 5 bases, the J end lost 7 bases, and 16 bases lay between the germline ends. CDR3 length equals 14 residues. The CDR3 sequence is CASSPGASLNTQYF. CDR3 coding DNA: TGTGCCAGCAGTCCTGGGGCTAGCCTTAATACGCAGTATTTT.

In this sample, this clonotype turned up a few times. The chain employs TRBV9 and TRBJ2-2; 7 bases align to TRBD2. CDR3 size: 17 residues. Trimming took 3 bases from V and 0 from J; bases not matched to a gene: 8. Germline loops: CDR1 SGDLS, CDR2 YYNGEE. CDR3 bases: TGTGCCAGCAGCGGGTCCCTTGGGGGGGCGAACACCGGGGAGCTGTTTTTT. Its translation: CASSGSLGGANTGELFF.